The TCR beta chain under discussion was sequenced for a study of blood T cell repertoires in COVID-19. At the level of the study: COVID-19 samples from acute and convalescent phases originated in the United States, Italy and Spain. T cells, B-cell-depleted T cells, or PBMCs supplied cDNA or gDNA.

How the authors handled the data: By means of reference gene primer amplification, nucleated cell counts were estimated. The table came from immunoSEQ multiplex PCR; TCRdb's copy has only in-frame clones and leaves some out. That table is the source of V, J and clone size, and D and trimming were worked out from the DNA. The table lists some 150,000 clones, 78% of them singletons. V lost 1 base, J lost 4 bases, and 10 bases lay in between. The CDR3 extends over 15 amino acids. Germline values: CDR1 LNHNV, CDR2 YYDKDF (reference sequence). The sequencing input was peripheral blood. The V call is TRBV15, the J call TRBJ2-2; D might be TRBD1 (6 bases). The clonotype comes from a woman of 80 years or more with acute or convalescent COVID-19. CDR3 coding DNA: TGTGCCACCAGCAGAGCGGGACATCGCACCGGGGAGCTGTTTTTT. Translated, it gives CATSRAGHRTGELFF.